This T cell receptor (beta chain) appears in the sequencing data of a study of long-term antiretroviral therapy in people with HIV. The authors ran the immunoSEQ assay, v3.0, at survey level. This table comes from immunoSEQ multiplex PCR, and its TCRdb copy is limited to in-frame clones, with some not included. Of about 38,000 clones in the sample, approximately 79% were seen once. This clone was detected a few times. From germline, CDR1 is SGHDT and CDR2 YYEEEE. V lost 6 bases and J 4 bases, leaving 7 bases between the germline ends. This CDR3 contains 12 residues. The sequencing used unsorted PBMCs, collected 1.5 years after starting antiretroviral therapy. The chain uses TRBV5-6 and TRBJ2-2; D remains ambiguous. The source is a man between 18 and 35 years old with HIV. The CDR3 DNA is TGTGCCAGCAATGTGGGCACCGGGGAGCTGTTTTTT. It yields the protein CASNVGTGELFF.